The 16 T cell receptor beta chains below all came from one sample that was sequenced in a study of cytomegalovirus exposure and HLA in healthy donors. Method: immunoSEQ multiplex PCR; TCRdb's copy keeps in-frame clones and lacks some. The sample has 73,000 or so clones, around 94% seen once; the top ten hold roughly 3.2%. The sequenced sample was PBMCs. These receptors all stem from a woman between 18 and 29 years old in good health and CMV-seropositive.

The rearrangement joins TRBV19 to TRBJ1-5, with D tentatively TRBD1 (6 bases). CDR1 LNHDA and CDR2 SQIVND come from the germline V gene (reference sequence). The V end lost 5 bases, the J end lost 1 base, and 15 bases lay between the germline ends. The CDR3 is 16 residues long. The CDR3 DNA follows: TGTGCCAGTAGTGGACATTCACAGGGAAGCAATCAGCCCCAGCATTTT. Translated: CASSGHSQGSNQPQHF.

The chain carries TRBV11-3 and TRBJ1-3; a weak D match, TRBD1 (5 bases). Germline V gene sequence: CDR1 SGHNT, CDR2 YENEEA. V lost 3 bases and J lost 4, with 16 bases in between. The CDR3 sequence is 16 residues long. As DNA, the CDR3 is TGTGCCAGCAGCTTGGGGCAGGACCTTTCGGGAAACACCATATATTTT. This gives the protein CASSLGQDLSGNTIYF.

The V and J genes are TRBV15 and TRBJ2-2; 7 nucleotides agree with TRBD1. Germline assignment: CDR1 LNHNV and CDR2 YYDKDF (reference sequence). The CDR3 loop spans 15 amino acids. Losses at the gene ends were 4 bases for V and 5 bases for J; bases not matched to a gene: 7. CDR3 residues: CATSTRQGWTGELFF. In nucleotides, the CDR3 is TGTGCCACCAGCACCCGACAGGGATGGACCGGGGAGCTGTTTTTT.

V usage is TRBV5-1 and J usage is TRBJ1-2; TRBD1 is a possible D gene (5 bases). The V gene lost 4 bases and the J gene lost 0 bases, with 16 bases spanning the gap. The CDR3 extends over 16 amino acids. The V gene's germline CDR1 is SGHRS and CDR2 YFSETQ. This chain's CDR3 is CASSPTVNGANYGYTF. The CDR3 DNA follows: TGCGCCAGCAGCCCGACAGTGAACGGAGCTAACTATGGCTACACCTTC.

This clone was seen once. The genes are TRBV9 and TRBJ2-1; the D gene is possibly TRBD2 (5 bases). CDR1 is SGDLS and CDR2 is YYNGEE in the germline V gene. The germline V and J ends were trimmed by 2 bases and 5 bases, with 20 bases remaining between them. The CDR3 has 17 amino acids. The CDR3 DNA is TGTGCCAGCAGCGTTGTGGACTCCCGGGCAGGCGACAATGAGCAGTTCTTC. It yields the protein CASSVVDSRAGDNEQFF.

The genes are TRBV4-1 and TRBJ2-2, with a possible D match to TRBD2 (6 bases). Trimming stripped 0 bases from V and 3 bases from J, with 11 bases between. CDR3 size: 16 residues. Germline CDR1 is MGHRA and CDR2 is YSYEKL. Here the CDR3 DNA reads TGCGCCAGCAGCCAAGATGTGGGACTTTACACCGGGGAGCTGTTTTTT. Its protein is CASSQDVGLYTGELFF.

The V gene is TRBV9, the J gene TRBJ2-1, with D possibly matching TRBD1 (6 bases). There are 19 residues in the CDR3. Trimming shortened V by 3 bases and J by 0 bases, and 22 bases separated the two germline ends. Per germline, CDR1 SGDLS and CDR2 YYNGEE. The CDR3 bases are TGTGCCAGCAGCGAACCTCGGGACACGGTTCCTTTCTCCTACAATGAGCAGTTCTTC. Protein product: CASSEPRDTVPFSYNEQFF.

The chain uses TRBV7-9 and TRBJ1-4; no reliable D call. Trimming took 2 bases from V and 0 from J, leaving 7 bases between them. The germline V gene has CDR1 SEHNR and CDR2 FQNEAQ (reference sequence). The CDR3 consists of 15 residues. CDR3 amino acids: CASSLRGATNEKLFF. In DNA, the CDR3 is TGTGCCAGCAGCTTACGGGGTGCAACTAATGAAAAACTGTTTTTT.

The gene calls are TRBV10-2 and TRBJ1-2; 7 bases agree with TRBD1. This CDR3 has 14 residues. Germline trimming cut 3 bases from V and 5 bases from J; bases unmatched to any gene: 6. CDR1 is WSHSY, CDR2 SAAADI, per germline. CDR3 nucleotide sequence: TGCGCCAGCAGTGACGACGGGACAGTGTATGGCTACACCTTC. It translates to CASSDDGTVYGYTF.

Concerning this clone itself: A read error may produce the germline difference seen at one junction end. The CDR3 DNA sequence: TGTGCTAGCAGCCCCACTGGGACTAAAGAGACCCAGTACTTC. It codes for CASSPTGTKETQYF. V gene TRBV7-7 combines with J gene TRBJ2-5; 7 positions match TRBD2. This CDR3 region has 14 residues. The germline CDR1 and CDR2 sequences are SSHAT and FNYEAQ (reference sequence).

V and J are TRBV18 and TRBJ2-1; 7 nucleotides align to TRBD1. Per the germline V gene, CDR1 is KGHSH and CDR2 is LQKENI. The CDR3 runs 16 residues. With 3 bases clipped from V and 3 bases from J, the junction kept 8 bases outside the gene matches. CDR3 in DNA: TGTGCCAGCTCACCCCGAGTAGGGGGCGGCTACAATGAGCAGTTCTTC. It encodes CASSPRVGGGYNEQFF.

The rearrangement joins TRBV30 to TRBJ1-5, with D perhaps matching TRBD1 (6 bases). The CDR3 sequence is 13 residues long. Trimming cost V 4 bases and J 6 bases, with 13 bases left between them. CDR1 GTSNPN and CDR2 SVGIG come from the germline V gene (reference sequence). CDR3 sequence: CAWNTGSGQPQHF. The CDR3, as DNA: TGTGCCTGGAACACAGGGTCCGGTCAGCCCCAGCATTTT.

The gene calls are TRBV27 and TRBJ2-7; 9 bases match TRBD1. The junction had 5 bases not matched to a gene; V was cut back by 5 bases and J by 3 bases. Germline-derived CDR1 and CDR2 are MNHEY and SMNVEV (reference sequence). There are 14 residues in the CDR3. CDR3 protein: CASSITGQGYEQYF. CDR3 DNA sequence: TGTGCCAGCAGTATCACGGGACAGGGCTACGAGCAGTACTTC.

The V and J genes are TRBV15 and TRBJ2-2, with D tentatively TRBD1 (6 bases). CDR3 length: 15 residues. V dropped 1 base and J dropped 4 bases, with 10 bases sitting between them. Looked up from germline, CDR1 is LNHNV and CDR2 is YYDKDF (reference sequence). CDR3 sequence reads: CATSRGDIITGELFF. Here the CDR3 DNA reads TGTGCCACCAGCAGAGGGGACATCATCACCGGGGAGCTGTTTTTT.

The chain joins TRBV5-6 to TRBJ1-3; unclear D gene. CDR3 length: 14 amino acids. Trimming shortened V by 1 base and J by 1 base, and 6 bases separated the two germline ends. Germline CDR1 SGHDT, CDR2 YYEEEE. The CDR3 DNA is TGTGCCAGCAGCTTGACGGGTTCTGGAAACACCATATATTTT. It yields the protein CASSLTGSGNTIYF.

The V and J genes are TRBV5-4 and TRBJ1-2; tentatively, D is TRBD1 (5 bases). This CDR3 has 15 residues. Trimming removed 3 bases at V and 5 bases at J, with 17 bases between. Per germline, CDR1 SGHNT and CDR2 YYREEE (reference sequence). CDR3 DNA: TGTGCCAGCAGCTCAAAACCTACAGGACCTTATGGCTACACCTTC. Amino acid sequence: CASSSKPTGPYGYTF.